Following are 15 T cell receptor beta chains from one sample sequenced in a study of shared clonotypes between healthy human individuals. Assay: immunoSEQ multiplex PCR; the TCRdb copy retains only in-frame clones and omits some. The sample holds about 2 million clones, 95% seen once. Sequences were obtained from naive CD4+ T cells sorted from blood. Subset in this sample: CD45RA+ positively selected. The receptors originated from a man between 18 and 29 years old in good health.

J is TRBJ2-7 and V is TRBV2; D is ambiguous. V was clipped by 6 bases and J by 0 bases, with 12 bases between them. The CDR3 totals 14 residues. Germline CDR1 reads SNHLY; CDR2 reads FYNNEI. Here the CDR3 DNA reads TGTGCCAGCAGGGTGAGGACGGCCTCCTACGAGCAGTACTTC. Its translation is CASRVRTASYEQYF. Full variable domain (missing parts from reference TRBV2 and TRBJ2-7): EPEVTQTPSHQVTQMGQEVILRCVPISNHLYFYWYRQILGQKVEFLVSFYNNEISEKSEIFDDQFSVERPDGSNFTLKIRSTKLEDSAMYFCASRVRTASYEQYFGPGTRLTVT.

The table lists this clone with many counts. CDR3 sequence reads: CASSPPGAYEQYF. Here the CDR3 DNA reads TGTGCCAGCAGTCCCCCCGGAGCCTACGAGCAGTACTTC. The rearrangement links TRBV2 to TRBJ2-7; D is unclear. Germline CDR1 is SNHLY and CDR2 is FYNNEI. The CDR3 sequence is 13 residues long. Between the trimmed V and J ends, which lost 5 bases and 2 bases, there was a span of 10 bases.

A word on this clone: The sample carries other DNA sequences with the same CDR3. The chain uses TRBV28 and TRBJ1-1; TRBD1 is a possible D gene (5 bases). Per germline, CDR1 MDHEN and CDR2 SYDVKM. This CDR3 contains 14 residues. The germline V and J ends were trimmed by 2 bases and 1 base, with 8 bases remaining between them. As DNA, the CDR3 is TGTGCCAGCAGTTTACAGGGAGGGAACACTGAAGCTTTCTTT. As protein: CASSLQGGNTEAFF. Combining the CDR3 with reference TRBV28 and TRBJ1-1 gives the whole variable domain DVKVTQSSRYLVKRTGEKVFLECVQDMDHENMFWYRQDPGLGLRLIYFSYDVKMKEKGDIPEGYSVSREKKERFSLILESASTNQTSMYLCASSLQGGNTEAFFGQGTRLTVV.

This chain connects TRBV6-5 to TRBJ1-2; 8 bases are shared with TRBD1. The CDR3 length is 13 residues. From germline, CDR1 is MNHEY and CDR2 SVGAGI. The V gene end was trimmed by 4 bases and the J gene end by 4 bases; junction bases not matched to a gene: 2. The CDR3 region has the DNA TGTGCCAGCAGTTCACAGGGGGTCTATGGCTACACCTTC. As protein: CASSSQGVYGYTF.

This clone has only a few counts. The chain links TRBV7-9 to TRBJ2-2, with D hard to call. Per the germline V gene, CDR1 is SEHNR and CDR2 is FQNEAQ (reference sequence). The length of the CDR3 is 13 residues. V lost 4 bases and J 4 bases, leaving 7 bases between the germline ends. CDR3 nucleotide sequence: TGTGCCAGCAGCTCCGACGTCACCGGGGAGCTGTTTTTT. It codes for CASSSDVTGELFF. Using reference TRBV7-9 and TRBJ2-2 for the parts outside the CDR3, the full variable domain is DTGVSQNPRHKITKRGQNVTFRCDPISEHNRLYWYRQTLGQGPEFLTYFQNEAQLEKSRLLSDRFSAERPKGSFSTLEIQRTEQGDSAMYLCASSSDVTGELFFGEGSRLTVL.

V is TRBV6-5 and J is TRBJ2-7, with D maybe TRBD2 (6 bases). The CDR3 has 13 residues. V shed 4 bases and J shed 4 bases, with 11 bases lying between them. From germline, CDR1 is MNHEY and CDR2 SVGAGI. In DNA, the CDR3 is TGTGCCAGCAGTTTGGAGGGAGGTTACGAGCAGTACTTC. Translating it yields CASSLEGGYEQYF.

The rearrangement joins TRBV7-2 to TRBJ2-3; no reliable D call. The CDR3 is made up of 14 amino acids. The V end lost 1 base, the J end lost 4 bases, and 9 bases lay between the germline ends. Germline values: CDR1 SGHTA, CDR2 FQGNSA. CDR3 bases: TGTGCCAGCAGCTTAGGGGTGGCAGCAGATACGCAGTATTTT. This codes for CASSLGVAADTQYF.

This clone was found once. The chain combines TRBV9 with TRBJ1-1, with D unclear. Germline assignment: CDR1 SGDLS and CDR2 YYNGEE. The CDR3 runs 13 residues. V lost 3 bases to trimming and J lost 1 base, with 7 bases between them. CDR3 in DNA: TGTGCCAGCAGCGCAAGGGAGAACACTGAAGCTTTCTTT. It specifies CASSARENTEAFF.

The CDR3 nucleotides are TGTGCCAGCAGTGGACAGGGGGCTGTAACTAATGAAAAACTGTTTTTT. Encoded protein: CASSGQGAVTNEKLFF. The chain combines TRBV27 with TRBJ1-4, with TRBD1 identical over 11 bases. Germline V gene lookup returns CDR1 MNHEY and CDR2 SMNVEV (reference sequence). The CDR3 consists of 16 residues. Trimming at V came to 5 bases and at J to 1 base, leaving 3 bases not matched to a gene.

This rearrangement joins TRBV30 to TRBJ2-1; tentative D call: TRBD2 (6 bases). Per the germline V gene, CDR1 is GTSNPN and CDR2 is SVGIG (reference sequence). The CDR3 runs 14 residues. V gave up 0 bases and J gave up 6 bases, with 12 bases separating them. CDR3 sequence: CAWSVRRASNEQFF. The CDR3 coding sequence is TGTGCCTGGAGTGTAAGGAGGGCTAGCAATGAGCAGTTCTTC.

The chain links TRBV2 to TRBJ2-3; D is unresolved. The germline V gene has CDR1 SNHLY and CDR2 FYNNEI. The CDR3 length is 10 residues. V was pared by 7 bases and J by 5 bases, with 4 bases between. The CDR3 sequence: CASTVDTQYF. The DNA of the CDR3 is TGTGCCAGCACGGTAGATACGCAGTATTTT. The whole variable domain, filled in from reference TRBV2 and TRBJ2-3, reads EPEVTQTPSHQVTQMGQEVILRCVPISNHLYFYWYRQILGQKVEFLVSFYNNEISEKSEIFDDQFSVERPDGSNFTLKIRSTKLEDSAMYFCASTVDTQYFGPGTRLTVL.

The chain has TRBV5-7 and TRBJ2-3; no clear D gene. TRBV5-7 is an ORF for which the function is uncertain. Trimming shortened V by 2 bases and J by 6 bases, and 7 bases separated the two germline ends. The CDR3 extends over 12 amino acids. The CDR3: CASSLGRDTQYF. CDR3 in DNA: TGTGCCAGCAGCTTAGGACGGGATACGCAGTATTTT.

This clone was seen a single time. This rearrangement joins TRBV6-5 to TRBJ2-2; TRBD1 is a possible D gene (6 bases). CDR1 and CDR2 (germline): MNHEY, SVGAGI. The CDR3 is made up of 15 amino acids. V shed 2 bases and J shed 4 bases, with 11 bases lying between them. The CDR3 DNA is TGTGCCAGCAGTTACATAGGGACAAGCACCGGGGAGCTGTTTTTT. It encodes CASSYIGTSTGELFF.

The rearrangement joins TRBV30 to TRBJ2-7; 7 bases match TRBD2. CDR1 and CDR2 from the germline V gene are GTSNPN and SVGIG (reference sequence). V shed 3 bases, J shed 4 bases, and the junction held 9 bases outside the gene matches. The CDR3 consists of 14 residues. CDR3 sequence: CAWRSSGLRYEQYF. As DNA, the CDR3 is TGTGCCTGGAGAAGTAGCGGGCTCAGATACGAGCAGTACTTC.

This rearrangement joins TRBV5-1 to TRBJ2-3, with TRBD2 identical over 12 bases. The CDR3 length is 17 residues. Germline trimming cut 4 bases from V and 5 bases from J; bases unmatched to any gene: 11. Germline V gives CDR1 SGHRS, CDR2 YFSETQ. The CDR3 DNA reads as TGCGCCAGCAGCCCGCTTGGACTAGCGGGGTTCGTAGATACGCAGTATTTT. It codes for CASSPLGLAGFVDTQYF.